This TCR beta chain was documented in a study of cytomegalovirus exposure and HLA in healthy donors. This PCR relied on a set of 60 Vbeta primers and 13 Jbeta primers. Libraries were prepared by immunoSEQ multiplex PCR; TCRdb keeps only in-frame clonotypes and omits some of them. The repertoire consists of about 170,000 clones, with just over 70% occurring once and the leading ten covering 2% to 3%. V lost 2 bases and J lost 3; bases outside the gene matches: 1. Germline assignment: CDR1 ENHRY and CDR2 SYGVKD. The CDR3 has 14 residues. This clone was observed a single time. The chain carries TRBV10-3 and TRBJ1-2; TRBD1 aligns across 9 bases. Sequencing was carried out using PBMCs. This TCR came from a human donor in good health. The CDR3 is CAISEDRGYYGYTF. CDR3 DNA sequence: TGTGCCATCAGTGAGGACAGGGGGTACTATGGCTACACCTTC.